These 9 T cell receptor beta chains originate from one sample sequenced in a study of chemoradiotherapy in HPV16-positive cancers. Clones were sequenced by immunoSEQ multiplex PCR, and TCRdb holds only the in-frame ones, with some missing. The repertoire includes some 8,300 clones, under 80% of them detected once, and around 9.2% sits in the top ten. Collection took place from a patient who underwent chemoradiotherapy. The receptor set was obtained from a human donor with HPV-associated anogenital cancer.

This chain uses TRBV18 with TRBJ2-2, with 8 positions matching TRBD1. This CDR3 has 16 amino acids. The V segment lost 2 bases and the J segment 4 bases; nucleotides outside the gene matches: 6. Germline CDR1 and CDR2: KGHSH and LQKENI. CDR3 bases: TGTGCCAGCTCACCAATGGACAGGGTTGGCACCGGGGAGCTGTTTTTT. Translated: CASSPMDRVGTGELFF.

Only one count was recorded for this clone. This chain connects TRBV10-3 to TRBJ2-2; 9 bases are a match to TRBD2. V dropped 3 bases and J dropped 1; count of bases not matched to a gene: 3. The germline V gene encodes CDR1 ENHRY and CDR2 SYGVKD. CDR3 length equals 16 residues. CDR3 region: CAISDFSGRNTGELFF. The CDR3 region has the DNA TGTGCCATCAGTGATTTTAGCGGGAGGAACACCGGGGAGCTGTTTTTT.

The gene calls are TRBV6-1 and TRBJ2-3; TRBD2 might be the D (6 bases). The CDR3 is 14 residues long. Trimming pared 11 bases from V and 0 bases from J, leaving 15 bases between. CDR1 and CDR2 (germline): MNHNS, SASEGT. CDR3 nucleotide sequence: TGTGCCGCTCAGGGACTGGGTAGCACAGATACGCAGTATTTT. Its protein product is CAAQGLGSTDTQYF.

V and J are TRBV18 and TRBJ1-2; unclear D gene. The germline CDR1 and CDR2 sequences are KGHSH and LQKENI. The CDR3 consists of 15 residues. Trimming removed 1 base from V and 8 bases from J, with 17 bases in between. The CDR3 DNA sequence: TGTGCCAGCTCACCACTAGGTTCAACAGATTTCGGCTACACCTTC. Its translation: CASSPLGSTDFGYTF.

The chain is built from TRBV10-3 and TRBJ2-1; D remains unclear. With 3 bases removed from V and 4 bases from J, the gap between germline ends came to 7 bases. The length of the CDR3 is 13 residues. Looked up from germline, CDR1 is ENHRY and CDR2 is SYGVKD. The CDR3 here is CAISDPVYNEQFF. CDR3 in DNA: TGTGCCATCAGTGACCCAGTGTACAATGAGCAGTTCTTC.

The V and J genes are TRBV7-2 and TRBJ2-6, with 10 bases lining up with TRBD1. The CDR3 runs 17 residues. V dropped 7 bases and J dropped 4; count of bases not matched to a gene: 10. Germline V gene lookup returns CDR1 SGHTA and CDR2 FQGNSA. CDR3 amino acids: CASTPGTGAAGANVLTF. The CDR3 bases are TGTGCCAGCACTCCCGGGACAGGGGCGGCAGGGGCCAACGTCCTGACTTTC.

CDR3 region: CASSLEGTSGRRSYNEQFF. The CDR3 nucleotides are TGTGCCAGCAGCTTAGAAGGGACTAGCGGGAGGAGGTCCTACAATGAGCAGTTCTTC. The chain employs TRBV7-9 and TRBJ2-1; 15 bases are shared with TRBD2. Germline CDR1 reads SEHNR; CDR2 reads FQNEAQ (reference sequence). V dropped 1 base and J dropped 1; count of bases not matched to a gene: 5. The CDR3 loop spans 19 amino acids.

The chain links TRBV6-1 to TRBJ2-5, with a possible D match to TRBD2 (6 bases). This CDR3 has 13 residues. The V and J ends lost 9 bases and 0 bases respectively, with 11 bases between them. CDR1 is MNHNS, CDR2 SASEGT, per germline. CDR3 protein: CASSRENQETQYF. Here the CDR3 DNA reads TGTGCCAGTTCGCGGGAAAACCAAGAGACCCAGTACTTC.

The chain combines TRBV7-3 with TRBJ2-1; 10 bases map to TRBD1. This CDR3 is 15 amino acids long. Germline V gives CDR1 SGHTA, CDR2 FQGTGA. J was trimmed by 6 bases and V by 5 bases; bases with no gene match: 7. The CDR3 reads CASSPGTGVGNEQFF. The CDR3 coding sequence is TGTGCCAGCAGCCCCGGGACAGGGGTCGGCAATGAGCAGTTCTTC.